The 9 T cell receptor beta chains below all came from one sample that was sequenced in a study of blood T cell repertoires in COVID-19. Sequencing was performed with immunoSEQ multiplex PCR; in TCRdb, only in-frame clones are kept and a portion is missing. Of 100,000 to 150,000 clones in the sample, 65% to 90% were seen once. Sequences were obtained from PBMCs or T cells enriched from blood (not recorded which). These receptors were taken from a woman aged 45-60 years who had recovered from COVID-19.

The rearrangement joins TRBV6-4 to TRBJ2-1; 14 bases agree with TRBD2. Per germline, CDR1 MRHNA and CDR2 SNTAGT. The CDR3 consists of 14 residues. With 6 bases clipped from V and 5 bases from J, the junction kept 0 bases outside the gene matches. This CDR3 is CASRGLAGDNEQFF. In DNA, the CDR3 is TGTGCCAGCAGGGGACTAGCGGGAGACAATGAGCAGTTCTTC.

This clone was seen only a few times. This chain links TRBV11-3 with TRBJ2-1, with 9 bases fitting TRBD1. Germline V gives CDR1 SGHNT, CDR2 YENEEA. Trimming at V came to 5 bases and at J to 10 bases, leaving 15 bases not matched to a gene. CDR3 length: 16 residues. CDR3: CASSPRGDRVMVEQFF. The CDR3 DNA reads TGTGCCAGCAGCCCCCGAGGGGACAGGGTAATGGTAGAGCAGTTCTTC. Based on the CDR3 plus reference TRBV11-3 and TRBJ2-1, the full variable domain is EAGVVQSPRYKIIEKKQPVAFWCNPISGHNTLYWYLQNLGQGPELLIRYENEEAVDDSQLPKDRFSAERLKGVDSTLKIQPAELGDSAVYLCASSPRGDRVMVEQFFGPGTRLTVL.

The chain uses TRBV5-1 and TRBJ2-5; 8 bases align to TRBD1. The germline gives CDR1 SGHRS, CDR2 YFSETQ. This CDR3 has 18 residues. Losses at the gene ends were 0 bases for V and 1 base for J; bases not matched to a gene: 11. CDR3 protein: CASSLEQGARRGQETQYF. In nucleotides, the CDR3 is TGCGCCAGCAGCTTGGAGCAGGGGGCCCGTAGGGGCCAAGAGACCCAGTACTTC.

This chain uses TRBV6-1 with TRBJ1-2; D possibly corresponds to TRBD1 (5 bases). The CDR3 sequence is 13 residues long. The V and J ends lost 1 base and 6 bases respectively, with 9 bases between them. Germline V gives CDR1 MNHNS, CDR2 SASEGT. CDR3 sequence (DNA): TGTGCCAGCAGTGAAGGGGGCACGGATGGCTACACCTTC. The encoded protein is CASSEGGTDGYTF.

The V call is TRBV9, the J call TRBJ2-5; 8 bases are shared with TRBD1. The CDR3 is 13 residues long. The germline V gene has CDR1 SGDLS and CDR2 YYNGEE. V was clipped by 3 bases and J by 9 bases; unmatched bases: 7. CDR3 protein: CASSEQGGGAQYF. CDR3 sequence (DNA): TGTGCCAGCAGCGAACAGGGGGGTGGGGCCCAGTACTTC.

The CDR3 DNA follows: TGCGCCAGCAGCTTGGGGGCAGGGTCTAACTATGGCTACACCTTC. As protein: CASSLGAGSNYGYTF. The chain has TRBV5-1 and TRBJ1-2; D is perhaps TRBD1 (5 bases). Germline CDR1 reads SGHRS; CDR2 reads YFSETQ. CDR3 length equals 15 residues. Trimming stripped 0 bases from V and 0 bases from J, with 9 bases between.

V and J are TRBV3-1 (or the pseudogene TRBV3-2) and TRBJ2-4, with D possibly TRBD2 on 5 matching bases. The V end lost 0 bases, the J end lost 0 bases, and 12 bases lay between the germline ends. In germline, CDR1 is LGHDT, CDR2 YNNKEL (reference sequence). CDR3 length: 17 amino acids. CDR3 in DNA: TGTGCCAGCAGCCAAGACGACGTAGCGCTAGCCAAAAACATTCAGTACTTC. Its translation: CASSQDDVALAKNIQYF.

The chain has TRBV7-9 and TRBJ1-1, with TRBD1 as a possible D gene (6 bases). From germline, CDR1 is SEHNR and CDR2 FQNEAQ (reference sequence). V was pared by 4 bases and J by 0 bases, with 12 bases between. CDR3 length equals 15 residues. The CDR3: CASSSLGQLNTEAFF. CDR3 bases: TGTGCCAGCAGCTCCTTAGGACAGCTGAACACTGAAGCTTTCTTT.

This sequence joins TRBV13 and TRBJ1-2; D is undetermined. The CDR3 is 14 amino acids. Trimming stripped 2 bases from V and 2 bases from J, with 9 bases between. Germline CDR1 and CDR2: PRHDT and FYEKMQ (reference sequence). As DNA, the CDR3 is TGTGCCAGCAGCTTATCCGCGCCGAACTATGGCTACACCTTC. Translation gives CASSLSAPNYGYTF.